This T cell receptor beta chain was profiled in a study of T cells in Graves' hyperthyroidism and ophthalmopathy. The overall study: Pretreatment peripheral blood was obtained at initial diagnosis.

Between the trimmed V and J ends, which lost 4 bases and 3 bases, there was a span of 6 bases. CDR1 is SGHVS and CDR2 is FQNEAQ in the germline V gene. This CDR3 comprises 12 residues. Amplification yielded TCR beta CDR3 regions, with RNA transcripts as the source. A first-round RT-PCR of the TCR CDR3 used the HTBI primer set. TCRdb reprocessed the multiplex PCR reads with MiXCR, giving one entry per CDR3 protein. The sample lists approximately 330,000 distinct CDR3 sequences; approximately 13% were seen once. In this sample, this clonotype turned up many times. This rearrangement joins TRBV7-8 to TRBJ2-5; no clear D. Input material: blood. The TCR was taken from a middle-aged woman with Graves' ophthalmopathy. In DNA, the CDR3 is TGTGCCAGCAGCTCCGCGGAAGAGACCCAGTACTTC. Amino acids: CASSSAEETQYF.